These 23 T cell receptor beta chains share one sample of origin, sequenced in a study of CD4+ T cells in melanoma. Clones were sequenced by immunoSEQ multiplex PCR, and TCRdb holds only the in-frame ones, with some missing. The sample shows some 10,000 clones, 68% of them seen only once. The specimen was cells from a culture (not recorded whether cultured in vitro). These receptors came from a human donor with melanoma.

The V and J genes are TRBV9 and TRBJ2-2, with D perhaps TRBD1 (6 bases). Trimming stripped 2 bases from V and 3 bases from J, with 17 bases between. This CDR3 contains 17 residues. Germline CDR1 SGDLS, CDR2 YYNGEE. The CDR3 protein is CASSVSFMAGDTGELFF. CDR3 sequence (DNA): TGTGCCAGCAGCGTGTCATTTATGGCAGGGGACACCGGGGAGCTGTTTTTT.

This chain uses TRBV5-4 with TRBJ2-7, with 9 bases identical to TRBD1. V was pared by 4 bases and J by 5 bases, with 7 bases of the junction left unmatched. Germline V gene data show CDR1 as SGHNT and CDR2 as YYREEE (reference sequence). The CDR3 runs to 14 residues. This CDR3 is CASSARDRANEQYF. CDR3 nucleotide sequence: TGTGCCAGCAGCGCCCGGGACAGGGCAAACGAGCAGTACTTC.

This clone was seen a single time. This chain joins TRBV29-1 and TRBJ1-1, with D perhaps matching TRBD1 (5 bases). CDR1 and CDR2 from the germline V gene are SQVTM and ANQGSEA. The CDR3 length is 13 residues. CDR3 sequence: CIGKDTLNTEAFF. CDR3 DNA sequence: TGCATCGGGAAGGACACATTGAACACTGAAGCTTTCTTT.

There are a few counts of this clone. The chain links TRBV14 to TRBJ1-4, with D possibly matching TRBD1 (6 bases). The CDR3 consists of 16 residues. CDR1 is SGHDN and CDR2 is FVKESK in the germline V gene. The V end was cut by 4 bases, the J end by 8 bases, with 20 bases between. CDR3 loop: CASSLTTGSGLEKLFF. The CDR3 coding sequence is TGTGCCAGCAGCCTTACCACAGGGTCCGGACTGGAAAAACTGTTTTTT.

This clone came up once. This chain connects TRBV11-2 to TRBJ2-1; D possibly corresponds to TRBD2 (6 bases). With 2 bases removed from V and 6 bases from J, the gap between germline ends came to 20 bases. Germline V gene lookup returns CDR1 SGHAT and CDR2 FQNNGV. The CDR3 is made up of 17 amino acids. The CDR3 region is CASSLRSTGLARNEQFF. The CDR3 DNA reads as TGTGCCAGCAGCTTAAGATCCACGGGACTCGCCCGCAATGAGCAGTTCTTC.

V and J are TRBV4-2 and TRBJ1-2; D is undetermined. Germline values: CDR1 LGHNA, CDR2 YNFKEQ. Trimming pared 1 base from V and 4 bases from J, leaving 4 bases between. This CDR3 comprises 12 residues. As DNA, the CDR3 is TGTGCCAGCAGCCAAGCAGCCTATGGCTACACCTTC. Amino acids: CASSQAAYGYTF.

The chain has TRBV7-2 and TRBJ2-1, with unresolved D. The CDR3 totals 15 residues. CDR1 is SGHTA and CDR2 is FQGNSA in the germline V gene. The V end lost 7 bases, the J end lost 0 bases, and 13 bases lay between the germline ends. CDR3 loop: CASTGVISSYNEQFF. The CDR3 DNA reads TGTGCCAGCACCGGTGTGATCAGCTCCTACAATGAGCAGTTCTTC.

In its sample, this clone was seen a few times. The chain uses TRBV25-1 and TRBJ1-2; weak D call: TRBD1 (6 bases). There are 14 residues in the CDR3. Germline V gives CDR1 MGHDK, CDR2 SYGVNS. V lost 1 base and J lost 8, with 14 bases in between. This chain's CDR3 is CASSESGAYGGYTF. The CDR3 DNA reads TGTGCCAGCAGTGAATCAGGGGCCTATGGAGGCTACACCTTC.

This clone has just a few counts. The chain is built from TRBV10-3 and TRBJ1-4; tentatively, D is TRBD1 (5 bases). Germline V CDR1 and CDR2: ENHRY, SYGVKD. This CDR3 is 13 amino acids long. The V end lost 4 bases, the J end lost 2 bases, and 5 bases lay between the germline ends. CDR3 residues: CAISGGTNEKLFF. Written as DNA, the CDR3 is TGTGCCATCAGTGGGGGGACTAATGAAAAACTGTTTTTT.

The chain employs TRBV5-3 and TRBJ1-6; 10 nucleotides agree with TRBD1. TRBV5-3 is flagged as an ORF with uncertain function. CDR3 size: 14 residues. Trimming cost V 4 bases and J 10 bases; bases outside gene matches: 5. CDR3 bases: TGTGCCAGAAGCCCGGGACAGGGGAACTCACCCCTCCACTTT. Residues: CARSPGQGNSPLHF.

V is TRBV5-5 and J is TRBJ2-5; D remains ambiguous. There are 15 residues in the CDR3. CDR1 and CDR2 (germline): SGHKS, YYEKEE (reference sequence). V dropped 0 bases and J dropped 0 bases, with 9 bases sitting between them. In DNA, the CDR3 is TGTGCCAGCAGCTTGGCCCCGGTGAACCAAGAGACCCAGTACTTC. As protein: CASSLAPVNQETQYF.

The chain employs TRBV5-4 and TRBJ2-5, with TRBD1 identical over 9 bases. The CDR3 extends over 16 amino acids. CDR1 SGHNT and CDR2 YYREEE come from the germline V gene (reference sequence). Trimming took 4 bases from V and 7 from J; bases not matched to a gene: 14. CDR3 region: CASSHGRDRVMATQYF. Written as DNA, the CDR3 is TGTGCCAGCAGCCACGGGCGGGACAGGGTGATGGCGACCCAGTACTTC.

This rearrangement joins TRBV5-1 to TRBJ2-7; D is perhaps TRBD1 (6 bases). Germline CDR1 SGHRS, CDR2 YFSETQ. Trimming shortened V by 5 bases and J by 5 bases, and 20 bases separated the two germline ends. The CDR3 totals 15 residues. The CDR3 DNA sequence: TGCGCCAGCAGTTTACTTGGGGGCCAATTGAACGAGCAGTACTTC. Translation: CASSLLGGQLNEQYF.

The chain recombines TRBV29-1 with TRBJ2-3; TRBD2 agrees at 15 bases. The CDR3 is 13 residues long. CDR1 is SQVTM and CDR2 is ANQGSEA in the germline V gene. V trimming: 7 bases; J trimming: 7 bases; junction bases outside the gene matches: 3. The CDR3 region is CSAGTSGGYTQYF. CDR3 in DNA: TGCAGCGCCGGGACTAGCGGGGGGTATACGCAGTATTTT.

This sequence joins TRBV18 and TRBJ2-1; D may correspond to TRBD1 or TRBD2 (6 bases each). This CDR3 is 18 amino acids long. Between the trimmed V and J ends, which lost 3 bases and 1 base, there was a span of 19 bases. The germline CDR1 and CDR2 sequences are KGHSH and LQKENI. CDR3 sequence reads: CASSPSYGGGGSYNEQFF. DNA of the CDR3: TGTGCCAGCTCACCGTCGTACGGCGGAGGGGGTTCCTACAATGAGCAGTTCTTC.

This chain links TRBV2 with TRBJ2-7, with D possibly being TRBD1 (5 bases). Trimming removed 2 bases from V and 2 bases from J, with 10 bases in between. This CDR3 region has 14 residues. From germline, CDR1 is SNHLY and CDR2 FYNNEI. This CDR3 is CASSESAGTYEQYF. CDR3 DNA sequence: TGTGCCAGCAGTGAATCCGCAGGGACCTACGAGCAGTACTTC. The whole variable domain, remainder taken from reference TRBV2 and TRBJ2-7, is EPEVTQTPSHQVTQMGQEVILRCVPISNHLYFYWYRQILGQKVEFLVSFYNNEISEKSEIFDDQFSVERPDGSNFTLKIRSTKLEDSAMYFCASSESAGTYEQYFGPGTRLTVT.

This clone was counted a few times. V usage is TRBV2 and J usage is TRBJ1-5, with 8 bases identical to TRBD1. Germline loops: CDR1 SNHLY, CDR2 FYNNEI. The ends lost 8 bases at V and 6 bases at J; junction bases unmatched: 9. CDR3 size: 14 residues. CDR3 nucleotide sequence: TGTGCCAGCGACGGACAGGGCACACCTCAGCCCCAGCATTTT. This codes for CASDGQGTPQPQHF.

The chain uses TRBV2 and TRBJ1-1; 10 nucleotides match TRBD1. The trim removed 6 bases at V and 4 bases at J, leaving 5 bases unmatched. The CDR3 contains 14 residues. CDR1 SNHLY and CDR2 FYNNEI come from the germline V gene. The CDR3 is CASRVTGGFTEAFF. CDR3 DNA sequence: TGTGCCAGCAGAGTGACAGGGGGCTTCACTGAAGCTTTCTTT.

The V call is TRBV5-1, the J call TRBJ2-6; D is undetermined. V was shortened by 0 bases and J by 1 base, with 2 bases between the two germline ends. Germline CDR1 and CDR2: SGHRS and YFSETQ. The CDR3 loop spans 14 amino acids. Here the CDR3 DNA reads TGCGCCAGCAGCTTGGGGTCTGGGGCCAACGTCCTGACTTTC. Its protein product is CASSLGSGANVLTF.

The CDR3 DNA sequence: TGTGCCAGCAGGTTGAGGCTCTCCGAAGGGAACACTGAAGCTTTCTTT. This translates into CASRLRLSEGNTEAFF. The V call is TRBV7-3, the J call TRBJ1-1; D ambiguous. V was cut by 6 bases and J by 1 base, with 18 bases left in between. This CDR3 has 16 residues. Germline assignment: CDR1 SGHTA and CDR2 FQGTGA.

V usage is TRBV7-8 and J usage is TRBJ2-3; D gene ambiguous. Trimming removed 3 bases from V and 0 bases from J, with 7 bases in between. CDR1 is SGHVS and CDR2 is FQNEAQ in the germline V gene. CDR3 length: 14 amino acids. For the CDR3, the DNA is TGTGCCAGCAGCTTTGGGCCGAGCACAGATACGCAGTATTTT. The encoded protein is CASSFGPSTDTQYF.

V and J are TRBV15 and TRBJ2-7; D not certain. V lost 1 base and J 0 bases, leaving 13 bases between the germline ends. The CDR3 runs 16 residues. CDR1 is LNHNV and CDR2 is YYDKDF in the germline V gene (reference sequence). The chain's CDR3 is CATSRGLGLGSYEQYF. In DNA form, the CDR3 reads TGTGCCACCAGCAGAGGTTTGGGCTTAGGCTCCTACGAGCAGTACTTC.

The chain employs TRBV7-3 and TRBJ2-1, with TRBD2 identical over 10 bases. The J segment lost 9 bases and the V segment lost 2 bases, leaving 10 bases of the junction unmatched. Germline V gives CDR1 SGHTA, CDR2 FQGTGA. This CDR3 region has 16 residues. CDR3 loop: CASSLASSGGIGEQFF. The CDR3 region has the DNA TGTGCCAGCAGCTTAGCCTCTAGCGGGGGAATAGGTGAGCAGTTCTTC.